This T cell receptor beta chain was captured in a study of early T cells in non-severe SARS-CoV-2 infection. Study-wide background: Sequencing targeted bulk RNA from unsorted whole blood, leaving chains unpaired.

This clonotype was seen a handful of times. Its antigen is as yet unknown. V was trimmed by 3 bases and J by 7 bases, leaving 13 bases between them. Germline CDR1 DFQATT, CDR2 SNEGSKA (reference sequence). This CDR3 is 14 amino acids long. cDNA molecules, individually, were tagged with unique molecular identifiers. TCRdb re-analysed the 5' RACE reads in MiXCR, keeping a single row per CDR3 protein. Of 53,000 or so distinct CDR3 sequences in the sample, approximately 12% were seen once. Regarding the study as a whole: Missing private and CD4 specificities, VDJdb matching favored anti-spike CD8 responses.

This clonotype was obtained from an adult who was a healthcare worker with PCR-confirmed SARS-CoV-2 infection or an uninfected control (not recorded which). This material consisted of whole blood, taken at baseline. The chain combines TRBV20-1 with TRBJ1-6; D might be TRBD1 (5 bases). Here the CDR3 DNA reads TGCAGTGCTAGTAGCGGGGCGCAAAATTCACCCCTCCACTTT. As protein: CSASSGAQNSPLHF.